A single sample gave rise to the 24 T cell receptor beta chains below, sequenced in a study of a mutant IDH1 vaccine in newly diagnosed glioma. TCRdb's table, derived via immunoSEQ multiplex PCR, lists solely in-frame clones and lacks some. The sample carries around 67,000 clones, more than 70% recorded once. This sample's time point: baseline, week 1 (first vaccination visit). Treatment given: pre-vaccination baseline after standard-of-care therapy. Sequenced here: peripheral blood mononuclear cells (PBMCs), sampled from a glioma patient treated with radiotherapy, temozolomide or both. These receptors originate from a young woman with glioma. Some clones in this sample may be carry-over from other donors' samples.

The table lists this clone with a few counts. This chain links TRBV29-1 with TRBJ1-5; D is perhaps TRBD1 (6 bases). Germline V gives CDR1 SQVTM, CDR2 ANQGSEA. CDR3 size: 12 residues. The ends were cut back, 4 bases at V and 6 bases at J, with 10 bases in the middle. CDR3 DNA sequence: TGCAGCGTTGCGGAAGGGGGTCAGCCCCAGCATTTT. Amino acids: CSVAEGGQPQHF.

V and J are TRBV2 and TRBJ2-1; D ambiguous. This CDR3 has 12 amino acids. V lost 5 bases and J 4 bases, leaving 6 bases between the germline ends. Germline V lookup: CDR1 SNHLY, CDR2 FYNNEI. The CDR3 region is CASSRAYNEQFF. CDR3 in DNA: TGTGCCAGCAGTCGAGCGTACAATGAGCAGTTCTTC.

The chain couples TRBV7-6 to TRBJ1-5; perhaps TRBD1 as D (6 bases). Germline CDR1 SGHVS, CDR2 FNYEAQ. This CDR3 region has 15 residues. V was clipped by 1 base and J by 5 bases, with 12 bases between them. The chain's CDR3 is CASSLDRAGDQPQHF. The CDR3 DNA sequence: TGTGCCAGCAGCTTAGACAGGGCGGGGGATCAGCCCCAGCATTTT.

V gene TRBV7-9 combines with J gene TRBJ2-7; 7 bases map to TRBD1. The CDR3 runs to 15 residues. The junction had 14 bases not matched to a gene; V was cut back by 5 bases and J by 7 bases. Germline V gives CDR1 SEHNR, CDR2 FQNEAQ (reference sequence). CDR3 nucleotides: TGTGCCAGCAGCCCGCCCCGGGACAGCCTCCCTGAGCAGTACTTC. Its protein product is CASSPPRDSLPEQYF.

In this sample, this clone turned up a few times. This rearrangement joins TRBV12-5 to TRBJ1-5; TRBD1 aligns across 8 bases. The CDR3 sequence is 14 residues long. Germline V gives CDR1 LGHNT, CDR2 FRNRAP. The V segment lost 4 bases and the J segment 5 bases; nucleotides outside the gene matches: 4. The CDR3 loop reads CASGSGQAYQPQHF. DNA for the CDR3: TGTGCTAGTGGTTCGGGACAGGCATATCAGCCCCAGCATTTT.

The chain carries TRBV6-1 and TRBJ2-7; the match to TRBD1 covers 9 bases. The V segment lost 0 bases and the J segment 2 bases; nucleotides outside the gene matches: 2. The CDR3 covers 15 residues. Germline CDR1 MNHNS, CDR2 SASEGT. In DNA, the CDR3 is TGTGCCAGCAGTGAAGCGACAGGGGGTACCTACGAGCAGTACTTC. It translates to CASSEATGGTYEQYF.

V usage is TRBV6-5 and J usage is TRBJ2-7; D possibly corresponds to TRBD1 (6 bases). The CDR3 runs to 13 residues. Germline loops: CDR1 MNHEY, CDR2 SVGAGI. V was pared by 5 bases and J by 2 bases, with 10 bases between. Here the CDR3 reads CASSPGTPYEQYF. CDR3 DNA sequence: TGTGCCAGCAGTCCTGGGACACCCTACGAGCAGTACTTC.

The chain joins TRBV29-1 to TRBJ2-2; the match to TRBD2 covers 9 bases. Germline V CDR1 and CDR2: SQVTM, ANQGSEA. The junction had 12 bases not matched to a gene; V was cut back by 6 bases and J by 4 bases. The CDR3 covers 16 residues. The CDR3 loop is CSVVGAGGESTGELFF. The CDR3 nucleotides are TGCAGCGTCGTAGGGGCGGGAGGGGAGAGCACCGGGGAGCTGTTTTTT.

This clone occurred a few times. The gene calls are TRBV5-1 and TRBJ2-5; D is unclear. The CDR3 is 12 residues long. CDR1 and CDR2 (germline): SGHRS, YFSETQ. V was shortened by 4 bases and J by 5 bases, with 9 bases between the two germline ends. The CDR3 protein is CASSQTRETQYF. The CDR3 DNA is TGCGCCAGCAGCCAAACGAGGGAGACCCAGTACTTC. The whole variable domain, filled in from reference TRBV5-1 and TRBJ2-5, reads KAGVTQTPRYLIKTRGQQVTLSCSPISGHRSVSWYQQTPGQGLQFLFEYFSETQRNKGNFPGRFSGRQFSNSRSEMNVSTLELGDSALYLCASSQTRETQYFGPGTRLLVL.

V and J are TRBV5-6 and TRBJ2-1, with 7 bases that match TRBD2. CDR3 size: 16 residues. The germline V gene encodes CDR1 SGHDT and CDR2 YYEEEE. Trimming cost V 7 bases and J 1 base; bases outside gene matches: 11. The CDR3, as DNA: TGTGCCAGCGGACCATACCAGGGAGGGTCCTACAATGAGCAGTTCTTC. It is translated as CASGPYQGGSYNEQFF.

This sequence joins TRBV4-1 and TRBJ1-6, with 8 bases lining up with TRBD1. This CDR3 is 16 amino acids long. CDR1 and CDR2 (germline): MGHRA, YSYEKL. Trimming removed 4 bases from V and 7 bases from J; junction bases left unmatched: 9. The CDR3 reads CASSLGQGRGNSPLHF. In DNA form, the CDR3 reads TGCGCCAGCAGCCTTGGACAGGGTCGCGGGAATTCACCCCTCCACTTT.

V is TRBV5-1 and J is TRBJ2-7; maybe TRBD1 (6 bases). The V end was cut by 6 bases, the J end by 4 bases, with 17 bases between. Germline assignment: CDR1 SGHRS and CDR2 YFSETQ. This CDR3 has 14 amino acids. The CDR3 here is CASTSRAGAYEQYF. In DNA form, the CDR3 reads TGCGCCAGCACCAGCAGGGCAGGGGCTTACGAGCAGTACTTC.

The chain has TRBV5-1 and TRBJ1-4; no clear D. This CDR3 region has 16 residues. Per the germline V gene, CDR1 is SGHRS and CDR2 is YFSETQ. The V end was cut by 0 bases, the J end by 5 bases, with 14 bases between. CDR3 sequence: CASSLGSGPRNEKLFF. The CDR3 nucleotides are TGCGCCAGCAGCTTGGGATCTGGGCCAAGGAATGAAAAACTGTTTTTT.

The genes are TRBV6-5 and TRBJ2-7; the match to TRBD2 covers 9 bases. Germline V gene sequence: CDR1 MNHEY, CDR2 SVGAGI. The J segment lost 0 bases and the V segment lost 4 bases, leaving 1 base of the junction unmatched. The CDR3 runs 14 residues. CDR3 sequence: CASSLTSGSYEQYF. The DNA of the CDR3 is TGTGCCAGCAGTTTGACTAGCGGCTCCTACGAGCAGTACTTC.

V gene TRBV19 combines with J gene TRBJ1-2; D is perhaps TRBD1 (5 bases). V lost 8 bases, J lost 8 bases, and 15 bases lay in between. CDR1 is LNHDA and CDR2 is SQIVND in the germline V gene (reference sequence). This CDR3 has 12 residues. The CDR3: CASWGSGGGYTF. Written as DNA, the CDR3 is TGTGCCAGTTGGGGGAGTGGGGGGGGCTACACCTTC. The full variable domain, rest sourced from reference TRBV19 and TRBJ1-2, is DGGITQSPKYLFRKEGQNVTLSCEQNLNHDAMYWYRQDPGQGLRLIYYSQIVNDFQKGDIAEGYSVSREKKESFPLTVTSAQKNPTAFYLCASWGSGGGYTFGSGTRLTVV.

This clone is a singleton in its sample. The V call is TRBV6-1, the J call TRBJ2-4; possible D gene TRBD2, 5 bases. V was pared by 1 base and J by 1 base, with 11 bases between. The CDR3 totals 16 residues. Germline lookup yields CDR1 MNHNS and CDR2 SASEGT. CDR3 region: CASSEVPGGAKNIQYF. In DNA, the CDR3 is TGTGCCAGCAGTGAAGTCCCAGGCGGGGCCAAAAACATTCAGTACTTC.

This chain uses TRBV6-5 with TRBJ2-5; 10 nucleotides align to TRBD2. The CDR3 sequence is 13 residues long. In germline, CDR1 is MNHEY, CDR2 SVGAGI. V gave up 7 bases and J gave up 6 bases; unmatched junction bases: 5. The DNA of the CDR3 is TGTGCCAGCAACCTAGCGGGGGCGAAGACCCAGTACTTC. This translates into CASNLAGAKTQYF.

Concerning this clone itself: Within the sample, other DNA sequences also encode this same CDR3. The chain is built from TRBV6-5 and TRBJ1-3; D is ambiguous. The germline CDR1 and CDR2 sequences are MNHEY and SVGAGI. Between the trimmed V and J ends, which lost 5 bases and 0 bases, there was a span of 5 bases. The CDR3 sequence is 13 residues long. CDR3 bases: TGTGCCAGCAGTAGGGACTCTGGAAACACCATATATTTT. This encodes CASSRDSGNTIYF.

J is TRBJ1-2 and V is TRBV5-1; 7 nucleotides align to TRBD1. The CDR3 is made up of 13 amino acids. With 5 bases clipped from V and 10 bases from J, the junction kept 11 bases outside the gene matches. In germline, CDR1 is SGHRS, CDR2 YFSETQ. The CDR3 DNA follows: TGCGCCAGCAGTCGAGGACAGGAACGAGACTACACCTTC. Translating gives CASSRGQERDYTF.

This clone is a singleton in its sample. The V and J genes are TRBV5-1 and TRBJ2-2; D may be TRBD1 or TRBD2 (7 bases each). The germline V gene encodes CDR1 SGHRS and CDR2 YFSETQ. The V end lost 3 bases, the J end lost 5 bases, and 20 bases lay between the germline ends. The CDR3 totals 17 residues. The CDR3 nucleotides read TGCGCCAGCAGCTGGAGACAGGGAGGGCCTCTAACCGGGGAGCTGTTTTTT. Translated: CASSWRQGGPLTGELFF.

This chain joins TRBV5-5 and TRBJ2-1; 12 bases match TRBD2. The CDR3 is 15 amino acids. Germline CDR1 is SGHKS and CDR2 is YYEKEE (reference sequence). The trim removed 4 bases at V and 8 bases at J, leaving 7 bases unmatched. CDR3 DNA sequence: TGTGCCAGCAGCCCCAGACTAGCGGGGGAAGATGAGCAGTTCTTC. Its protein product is CASSPRLAGEDEQFF.

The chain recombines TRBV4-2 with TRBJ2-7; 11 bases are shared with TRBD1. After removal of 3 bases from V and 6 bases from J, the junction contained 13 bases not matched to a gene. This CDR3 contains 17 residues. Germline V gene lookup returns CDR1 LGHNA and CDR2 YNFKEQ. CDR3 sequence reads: CASSHLGTGGSLAEQYF. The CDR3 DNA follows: TGTGCCAGCAGCCATCTCGGGACAGGGGGAAGTCTAGCCGAGCAGTACTTC.

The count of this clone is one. The CDR3 coding sequence is TGTGCCAGCAGCCAGGGTACGGGGCGCTACGAGCAGTACTTC. Residues: CASSQGTGRYEQYF. The chain is built from TRBV4-2 and TRBJ2-7; D possibly matches TRBD1 or TRBD2 (5 bases each). Germline lookup yields CDR1 LGHNA and CDR2 YNFKEQ. Trimming removed 3 bases at V and 3 bases at J, with 12 bases between. The CDR3 loop spans 14 amino acids.

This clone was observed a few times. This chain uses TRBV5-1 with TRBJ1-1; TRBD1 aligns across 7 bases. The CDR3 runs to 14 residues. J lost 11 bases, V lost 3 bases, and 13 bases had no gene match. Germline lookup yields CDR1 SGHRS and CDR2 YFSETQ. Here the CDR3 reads CASSSAGQVHRAFF. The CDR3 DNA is TGCGCCAGCAGCTCCGCCGGACAGGTGCATCGGGCTTTCTTT.